The 23 T cell receptor beta chains reported below all come from one sample, sequenced in a study of OX40 agonist ivuxolimab in advanced cancers. Clones were sequenced by immunoSEQ multiplex PCR, and TCRdb holds only the in-frame ones, with some missing. The table has 72,000 or so clones, around nine tenths seen once. The sample was CD4+ or CD8+ T cells sorted from blood, taken in a trial of the OX40 agonist ivuxolimab. All receptors derive from an adult with an advanced solid tumor such as melanoma, head and neck, liver or kidney cancer.

The V call is TRBV10-3, the J call TRBJ2-1, with 11 bases lining up with TRBD2. Germline V CDR1 and CDR2: ENHRY, SYGVKD. J was trimmed by 3 bases and V by 6 bases; bases with no gene match: 4. This CDR3 has 15 amino acids. CDR3 sequence (DNA): TGTGCCATCAGAGGGACTAGCGGTTACTACAATGAGCAGTTCTTC. Translating gives CAIRGTSGYYNEQFF.

The rearrangement joins TRBV30 to TRBJ1-1; D unresolved. The V end lost 1 base, the J end lost 2 bases, and 8 bases lay between the germline ends. The CDR3 runs to 13 residues. The germline V gene has CDR1 GTSNPN and CDR2 SVGIG (reference sequence). The CDR3 region is CAWSAAFNTEAFF. The CDR3 nucleotides read TGTGCCTGGAGTGCGGCCTTTAACACTGAAGCTTTCTTT. The variable domain in full, completed from reference TRBV30 and TRBJ1-1, reads SQTIHQWPATLVQPVGSPLSLECTVEGTSNPNLYWYRQAAGRGLQLLFYSVGIGQISSEVPQNLSASRPQDRQFILSSKKLLLSDSGFYLCAWSAAFNTEAFFGQGTRLTVV.

V gene TRBV4-2 combines with J gene TRBJ1-5; D gene uncertain. V lost 0 bases and J 4 bases, leaving 1 base between the germline ends. CDR1 is LGHNA, CDR2 YNFKEQ, per germline. The CDR3 is 12 amino acids. The CDR3 DNA sequence: TGTGCCAGCAGCCAAGAGAATCAGCCCCAGCATTTT. Its translation is CASSQENQPQHF.

The rearrangement links TRBV4-2 to TRBJ2-7; TRBD2 matches 9 bases. With V trimmed by 1 base and J by 6 bases, 4 bases remained unmatched. CDR1 is LGHNA, CDR2 YNFKEQ, per germline. This CDR3 region has 14 residues. CDR3 in amino acids: CASSQAVAGAEQYF. CDR3 DNA: TGTGCCAGCAGCCAAGCGGTAGCGGGAGCCGAGCAGTACTTC.

V usage is TRBV5-8 and J usage is TRBJ2-3; the match to TRBD1 covers 8 bases. CDR1 SGHTS and CDR2 YDEGEE come from the germline V gene. CDR3 length equals 15 residues. J gave up 4 bases and V 4 bases, and 8 bases lay outside the gene matches. The CDR3 region is CASSPWTGYADTQYF. CDR3 DNA sequence: TGTGCCAGCAGCCCGTGGACAGGGTACGCAGATACGCAGTATTTT.

This chain connects TRBV5-6 to TRBJ2-3, with 9 bases that match TRBD2. The ends lost 4 bases at V and 1 base at J; junction bases unmatched: 4. Germline V gene sequence: CDR1 SGHDT, CDR2 YYEEEE. This CDR3 has 15 amino acids. CDR3 bases: TGTGCCAGCAGCCTAGAGCGGGGGGGCACAGATACGCAGTATTTT. Translating it yields CASSLERGGTDTQYF.

This rearrangement joins TRBV5-1 to TRBJ2-7; 13 nucleotides line up with TRBD2. This CDR3 spans 15 amino acids. Germline assignment: CDR1 SGHRS and CDR2 YFSETQ. With 4 bases clipped from V and 5 bases from J, the junction kept 6 bases outside the gene matches. The CDR3 DNA is TGCGCCAGCAGCGGAGGACTAGCGGGAGTAGACGAGCAGTACTTC. Its translation: CASSGGLAGVDEQYF. The full variable domain, rest sourced from reference TRBV5-1 and TRBJ2-7, is KAGVTQTPRYLIKTRGQQVTLSCSPISGHRSVSWYQQTPGQGLQFLFEYFSETQRNKGNFPGRFSGRQFSNSRSEMNVSTLELGDSALYLCASSGGLAGVDEQYFGPGTRLTVT.

The CDR3 DNA sequence: TGTGCCAGCAGCTTAGCAGGAGAGTACCAAGAGACCCAGTACTTC. It yields the protein CASSLAGEYQETQYF. This sequence joins TRBV7-3 and TRBJ2-5; D is undetermined. The CDR3 sequence is 15 residues long. The V end was cut by 2 bases, the J end by 0 bases, with 10 bases between. The V gene's germline CDR1 is SGHTA and CDR2 FQGTGA.

The V gene is TRBV7-9, the J gene TRBJ1-5; TRBD1 agrees at 7 bases. Germline V gene lookup returns CDR1 SEHNR and CDR2 FQNEAQ (reference sequence). Trimming removed 3 bases from V and 6 bases from J; junction bases left unmatched: 5. CDR3 length: 14 amino acids. The DNA of the CDR3 is TGTGCCAGCAGCTTCGACAGGGATCGTCAGCCCCAGCATTTT. Encoded protein: CASSFDRDRQPQHF.

This chain uses TRBV19 with TRBJ2-3, with D possibly being TRBD1 (6 bases). Trimming removed 5 bases at V and 6 bases at J, with 12 bases between. Germline loops: CDR1 LNHDA, CDR2 SQIVND (reference sequence). The CDR3 runs to 13 residues. The CDR3 spells CASSAGQSDTQYF. The DNA for the CDR3 is TGTGCCAGTAGTGCAGGACAGTCTGATACGCAGTATTTT.

J is TRBJ1-1 and V is TRBV5-6, with D tentatively TRBD1 (5 bases). The CDR3 totals 13 residues. V lost 3 bases and J lost 6, with 12 bases in between. The germline CDR1 and CDR2 sequences are SGHDT and YYEEEE. The CDR3 coding sequence is TGTGCCAGCAGCTCAATGGGGGGTGCTGAAGCTTTCTTT. Translation: CASSSMGGAEAFF.

CDR3 protein: CASSLQGGQETQYF. The CDR3 DNA follows: TGTGCCAGCAGCTTACAGGGGGGGCAAGAGACCCAGTACTTC. The rearrangement joins TRBV7-2 to TRBJ2-5; D may be TRBD1 or TRBD2 (7 bases each). The germline V gene encodes CDR1 SGHTA and CDR2 FQGNSA. The V end was cut by 2 bases, the J end by 2 bases, with 9 bases between. The CDR3 consists of 14 residues.

The chain employs TRBV18 and TRBJ2-7; D perhaps matches TRBD1 (5 bases). This CDR3 is 11 amino acids long. The V gene lost 2 bases and the J gene lost 6 bases, with 5 bases spanning the gap. CDR1 KGHSH and CDR2 LQKENI come from the germline V gene. The CDR3 reads CASSPRGEQYF. CDR3 DNA sequence: TGTGCCAGCTCACCAAGGGGCGAGCAGTACTTC.

This clone was detected once. The genes are TRBV11-3 and TRBJ1-5, with D possibly being TRBD1 (5 bases). V was trimmed by 5 bases and J by 2 bases, leaving 13 bases between them. Per germline, CDR1 SGHNT and CDR2 YENEEA. This CDR3 spans 15 amino acids. The CDR3: CASSNDRGGNQPQHF. CDR3 DNA: TGTGCCAGCAGCAATGACCGGGGCGGCAATCAGCCCCAGCATTTT.

This sequence joins TRBV7-2 and TRBJ2-7; D gene uncertain. The germline V gene encodes CDR1 SGHTA and CDR2 FQGNSA. CDR3 size: 14 residues. Trimming removed 0 bases at V and 3 bases at J, with 9 bases between. The CDR3 reads CASSLAVENYEQYF. The CDR3 DNA reads TGTGCCAGCAGCTTAGCGGTAGAAAACTACGAGCAGTACTTC.

The chain joins TRBV28 to TRBJ2-1, with no clear D. The V end was cut by 5 bases, the J end by 1 base, with 15 bases between. CDR1 is MDHEN and CDR2 is SYDVKM in the germline V gene. The CDR3 covers 16 residues. CDR3 residues: CASSTASSPSYNEQFF. The CDR3 nucleotides read TGTGCCAGCAGTACCGCATCCTCACCTTCCTACAATGAGCAGTTCTTC.

This chain connects TRBV28 to TRBJ2-7, with D possibly TRBD1 on 6 matching bases. V was pared by 4 bases and J by 11 bases, with 18 bases between. This CDR3 is built from 13 residues. Germline lookup yields CDR1 MDHEN and CDR2 SYDVKM. CDR3 amino acids: CASSSLRKGEKYF. CDR3 in DNA: TGTGCCAGCAGTTCCCTCCGAAAGGGGGAGAAGTACTTC.

CDR3 protein: CASSLRLAGSYEQYF. DNA for the CDR3: TGTGCCAGCAGCCTAAGACTAGCGGGAAGCTACGAGCAGTACTTC. This sequence joins TRBV2 and TRBJ2-7, with TRBD2 matching 11 bases. There are 15 residues in the CDR3. The V gene end was trimmed by 6 bases and the J gene end by 3 bases; junction bases not matched to a gene: 7. The germline V gene encodes CDR1 SNHLY and CDR2 FYNNEI.

The chain recombines TRBV7-2 with TRBJ2-5; D is undetermined. V shed 5 bases and J shed 9 bases, with 19 bases lying between them. In germline, CDR1 is SGHTA, CDR2 FQGNSA. The CDR3 is 14 residues long. The CDR3 reads CASSPRQTLESQYF. CDR3 coding DNA: TGTGCCAGCAGCCCCCGACAAACCCTCGAGTCCCAGTACTTC.

The V and J genes are TRBV7-9 and TRBJ1-1; no firm D call. Germline V gene lookup returns CDR1 SEHNR and CDR2 FQNEAQ (reference sequence). V was pared by 1 base and J by 2 bases, with 5 bases between. The CDR3 contains 13 residues. CDR3 in amino acids: CASSLDSNTEAFF. Here the CDR3 DNA reads TGTGCCAGCAGCTTAGACAGTAACACTGAAGCTTTCTTT.

The CDR3 DNA sequence: TGTGCCAGCAGTCTAGCGGGAGACTTCAGGTGGGGTGAGCAGTTCTTC. Protein product: CASSLAGDFRWGEQFF. The genes are TRBV27 and TRBJ2-1; 10 bases line up with TRBD2. Germline-derived CDR1 and CDR2 are MNHEY and SMNVEV (reference sequence). V shed 5 bases and J 9 bases; nucleotides not matched to a gene: 13. The CDR3 is 16 residues long.

The chain recombines TRBV28 with TRBJ1-5, with D uncertain. Trimming removed 3 bases at V and 7 bases at J, with 7 bases between. This CDR3 has 12 amino acids. Germline V gives CDR1 MDHEN, CDR2 SYDVKM. CDR3 sequence: CASSFGSQPQHF. CDR3 DNA: TGTGCCAGCAGTTTCGGTTCGCAGCCCCAGCATTTT.

V is TRBV7-3 and J is TRBJ2-7; D gene uncertain. The V end was cut by 2 bases, the J end by 5 bases, with 13 bases between. The CDR3 is 14 amino acids. CDR1 and CDR2 (germline): SGHTA, FQGTGA. The CDR3 DNA reads as TGTGCCAGCAGCTTAGGGCGCGGATTCGACGAGCAGTACTTC. Translation gives CASSLGRGFDEQYF. The entire variable domain, with the rest obtained from reference TRBV7-3 and TRBJ2-7, is as follows: GAGVSQTPSNKVTEKGKYVELRCDPISGHTALYWYRQSLGQGPEFLIYFQGTGAADDSGLPNDRFFAVRPEGSVSTLKIQRTERGDSAVYLCASSLGRGFDEQYFGPGTRLTVT.